This T cell receptor beta chain was sequenced for a study of tumor and adjacent non-tumor tissue in lung cancer. Background on the study: Stage I to III disease affected about nine men and several women aged about 30 to 85.

Germline V gene lookup returns CDR1 SGHKS and CDR2 YYEKEE (reference sequence). The CDR3 length is 12 residues. TCRbeta libraries were built with three rounds of nested PCR, modified from ARM-PCR. TCRdb used MiXCR to reprocess the multiplex PCR reads, holding one entry per CDR3 protein. Of about 110,000 distinct CDR3 sequences in the sample, around 82% were seen once. The template was RNA from unsorted bulk tissue. This clonotype showed up just once. The junction does not match germline at one end; this may be a read error. The sample comprised lung tumor tissue. V gene TRBV5-5 combines with J gene TRBJ2-7, with D possibly matching TRBD2 (5 bases). The receptor comes from a man aged 65 to 85 with non-small cell lung cancer. The DNA of the CDR3 is TGTGCCGGCAGTTTGGATGGCGGGGAGCAGTACTTC. Its protein is CAGSLDGGEQYF.